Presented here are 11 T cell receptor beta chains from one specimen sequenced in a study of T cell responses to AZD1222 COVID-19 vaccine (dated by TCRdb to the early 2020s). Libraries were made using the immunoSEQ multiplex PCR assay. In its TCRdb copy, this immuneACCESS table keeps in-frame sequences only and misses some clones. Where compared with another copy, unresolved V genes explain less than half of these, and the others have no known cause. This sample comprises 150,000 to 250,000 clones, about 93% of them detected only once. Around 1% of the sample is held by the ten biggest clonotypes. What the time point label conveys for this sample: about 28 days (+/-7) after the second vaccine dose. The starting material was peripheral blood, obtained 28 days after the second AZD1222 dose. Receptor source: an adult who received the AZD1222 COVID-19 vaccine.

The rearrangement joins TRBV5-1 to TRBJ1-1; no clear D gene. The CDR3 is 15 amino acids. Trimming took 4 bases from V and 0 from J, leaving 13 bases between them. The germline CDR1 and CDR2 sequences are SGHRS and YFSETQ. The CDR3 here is CASSVGDGVNTEAFF. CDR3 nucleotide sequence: TGCGCCAGCAGCGTCGGCGACGGTGTGAACACTGAAGCTTTCTTT.

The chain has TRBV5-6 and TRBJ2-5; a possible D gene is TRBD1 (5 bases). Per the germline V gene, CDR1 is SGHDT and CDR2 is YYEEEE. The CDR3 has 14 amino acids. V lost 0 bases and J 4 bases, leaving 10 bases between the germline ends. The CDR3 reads CASSLEGLGETQYF. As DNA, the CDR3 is TGTGCCAGCAGCTTGGAGGGGTTGGGAGAGACCCAGTACTTC. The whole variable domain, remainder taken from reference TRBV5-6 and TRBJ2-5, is DAGVTQSPTHLIKTRGQQVTLRCSPKSGHDTVSWYQQALGQGPQFIFQYYEEEERQRGNFPDRFSGHQFPNYSSELNVNALLLGDSALYLCASSLEGLGETQYFGPGTRLLVL.

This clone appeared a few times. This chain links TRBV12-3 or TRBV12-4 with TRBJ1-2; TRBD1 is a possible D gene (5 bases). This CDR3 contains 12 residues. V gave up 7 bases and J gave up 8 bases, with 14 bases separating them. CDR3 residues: CASTRGTEGYTF. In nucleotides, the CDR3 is TGTGCCAGCACCAGAGGGACGGAGGGCTACACCTTC.

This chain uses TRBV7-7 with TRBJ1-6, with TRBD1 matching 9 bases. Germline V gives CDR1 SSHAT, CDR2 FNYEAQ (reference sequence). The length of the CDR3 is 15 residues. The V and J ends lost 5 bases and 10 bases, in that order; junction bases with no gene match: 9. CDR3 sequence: CASSPSKDRGSPLHF. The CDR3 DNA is TGTGCCAGCAGCCCATCCAAGGACAGGGGATCACCCCTCCACTTT.

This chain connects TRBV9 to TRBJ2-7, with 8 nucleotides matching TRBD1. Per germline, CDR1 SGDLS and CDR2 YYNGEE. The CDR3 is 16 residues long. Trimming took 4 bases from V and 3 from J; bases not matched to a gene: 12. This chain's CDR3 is CASSLLGTGLLYEQYF. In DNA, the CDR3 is TGTGCCAGCAGCCTCCTAGGGACAGGCCTACTCTACGAGCAGTACTTC. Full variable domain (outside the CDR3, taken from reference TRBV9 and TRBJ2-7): DSGVTQTPKHLITATGQRVTLRCSPRSGDLSVYWYQQSLDQGLQFLIQYYNGEERAKGNILERFSAQQFPDLHSELNLSSLELGDSALYFCASSLLGTGLLYEQYFGPGTRLTVT.

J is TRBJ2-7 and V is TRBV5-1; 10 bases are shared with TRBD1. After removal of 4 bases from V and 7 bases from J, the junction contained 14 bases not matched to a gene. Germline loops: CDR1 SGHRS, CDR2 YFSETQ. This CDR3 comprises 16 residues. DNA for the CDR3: TGCGCCAGCAGCCCCCGGGGACAGGGGAGTTCTCGAGAGCAGTACTTC. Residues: CASSPRGQGSSREQYF. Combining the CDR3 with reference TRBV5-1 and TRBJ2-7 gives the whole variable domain KAGVTQTPRYLIKTRGQQVTLSCSPISGHRSVSWYQQTPGQGLQFLFEYFSETQRNKGNFPGRFSGRQFSNSRSEMNVSTLELGDSALYLCASSPRGQGSSREQYFGPGTRLTVT.

The CDR3 loop reads CASSEQGARYGYTF. The CDR3 nucleotides read TGTGCCAGCAGTGAACAGGGGGCGCGGTATGGCTACACCTTC. The chain has TRBV2 and TRBJ1-2; 8 bases are a match to TRBD1. This CDR3 is 14 amino acids long. The J segment lost 5 bases and the V segment lost 2 bases, leaving 4 bases of the junction unmatched. Per the germline V gene, CDR1 is SNHLY and CDR2 is FYNNEI.

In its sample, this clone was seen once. The CDR3 loop reads CASSRVSTMNTEAFF. DNA of the CDR3: TGTGCCAGCAGCCGGGTCAGTACAATGAACACTGAAGCTTTCTTT. The chain joins TRBV7-9 to TRBJ1-1, with unresolved D. V shed 5 bases and J shed 0 bases, with 13 bases lying between them. The CDR3 loop spans 15 amino acids. Looked up from germline, CDR1 is SEHNR and CDR2 is FQNEAQ (reference sequence).

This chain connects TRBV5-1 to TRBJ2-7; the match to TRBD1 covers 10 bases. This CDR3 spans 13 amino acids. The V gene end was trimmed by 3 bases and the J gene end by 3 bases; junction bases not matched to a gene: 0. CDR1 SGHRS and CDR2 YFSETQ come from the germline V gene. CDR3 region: CASSWDRGYEQYF. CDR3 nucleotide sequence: TGCGCCAGCAGCTGGGACAGGGGCTACGAGCAGTACTTC.

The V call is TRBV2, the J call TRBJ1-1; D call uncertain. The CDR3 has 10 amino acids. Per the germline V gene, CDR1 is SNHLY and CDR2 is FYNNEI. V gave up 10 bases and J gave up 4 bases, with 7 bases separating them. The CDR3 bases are TGTGCCAAGGAGGGCACTGAAGCTTTCTTT. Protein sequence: CAKEGTEAFF.

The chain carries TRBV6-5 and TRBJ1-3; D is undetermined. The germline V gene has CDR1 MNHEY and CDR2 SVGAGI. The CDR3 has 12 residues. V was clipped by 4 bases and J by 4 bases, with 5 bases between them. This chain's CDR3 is CASSSPGNTIYF. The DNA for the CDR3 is TGTGCCAGCAGTTCCCCAGGAAACACCATATATTTT.